This TCR beta chain was obtained from a study of OX40 agonist ivuxolimab in advanced cancers. Assay: immunoSEQ multiplex PCR; the TCRdb copy retains only in-frame clones and omits some. The repertoire holds nearly 110,000 clones, with less than 95% as singletons. The V end was cut by 1 base, the J end by 11 bases, with 18 bases between. From germline, CDR1 is SGHTA and CDR2 FQGNSA. This CDR3 is 15 amino acids long. The source is an adult with an advanced solid tumor such as melanoma, head and neck, liver or kidney cancer. Sample: CD4+ or CD8+ T cells sorted from blood, taken in a trial of the OX40 agonist ivuxolimab. This chain links TRBV7-2 with TRBJ1-3, with D possibly TRBD1 on 6 matching bases. Written as DNA, the CDR3 is TGTGCCAGCAGCTTAGAGGGGGATGTGAGAGTCGCCATATATTTT. Encoded protein: CASSLEGDVRVAIYF. Full variable domain (missing parts from reference TRBV7-2 and TRBJ1-3): GAGVSQSPSNKVTEKGKDVELRCDPISGHTALYWYRQSLGQGLEFLIYFQGNSAPDKSGLPSDRFSAERTGGSVSTLTIQRTQQEDSAVYLCASSLEGDVRVAIYFGEGSWLTVV.